The T cell receptor beta chain under discussion was sequenced for a study of response to subunit inactivated influenza vaccine. Findings and caveats of the study: The authors suggested that few new T cells are recruited per seasonal influenza vaccination.

This clonotype has a count of ten or more. Its target is unknown. TCRdb itself ran the RT-PCR reads through MiXCR, one entry per CDR3 protein. The data show about 500,000 distinct CDR3 sequences, 10% to 15% seen once. The CDR3 covers 14 residues. Germline V gene data show CDR1 as MNHEY and CDR2 as SVGEGT. V lost 4 bases and J 2 bases, leaving 10 bases between the germline ends. The TCR originated in a man between 50 and 59 years old who received an inactivated influenza vaccine. The J gene is TRBJ2-3, the V gene TRBV6-2 or TRBV6-3, with D perhaps matching TRBD1 (6 bases). Sample: PBMCs from blood, taken 45 days after vaccination. DNA of the CDR3: TGTGCCAGCAGTTTGGCAGGGGACACAGATACGCAGTATTTT. Its protein is CASSLAGDTDTQYF.